These 4 T cell receptor beta chains were sequenced from one sample in a study of early T cells in non-severe SARS-CoV-2 infection. MiXCR, applied by TCRdb to the 5' RACE reads, yields one record per CDR3 protein. The profile shows 57,000 or so distinct CDR3 sequences, approximately 12% of them singletons. The specimen comprised whole blood, sampled at baseline. These receptors came from an adult who was a healthcare worker with PCR-confirmed SARS-CoV-2 infection or an uninfected control (not recorded which). The donor label of this sample is uncertain.

Notes on this clonotype: A much larger clone sits a single nucleotide away, making a read error possible. The V gene is TRBV6-1, the J gene TRBJ2-1, with D possibly matching TRBD1 (5 bases). This CDR3 is 14 amino acids long. CDR1 is MNHNS, CDR2 SASEGT, per germline. CDR3 protein: CASSLVQAYNEQSF. CDR3 sequence (DNA): TGTGCCAGCAGTCTGGTACAGGCTTACAATGAGCAGTCCTTC.

The chain joins TRBV3-1 to TRBJ1-6; D uncertain. Trimming took 10 bases from V and 7 from J, leaving 14 bases between them. CDR1 is LGHDT, CDR2 YNNKEL, per germline (reference sequence). The CDR3 is 13 amino acids. CDR3 DNA sequence: TGTGCCACCTCGGTTGGTACCAATTCACCCCTCCACTTT. Translating it yields CATSVGTNSPLHF.

The V call is TRBV12-3 or TRBV12-4, the J call TRBJ1-3, with D unresolved. The CDR3 has 17 residues. The V gene lost 3 bases and the J gene lost 0 bases, with 15 bases spanning the gap. CDR3 sequence reads: CASSFGGSGVSGNTIYF. DNA for the CDR3: TGTGCCAGCAGTTTTGGAGGGTCCGGTGTCTCTGGAAACACCATATATTTT.

This chain's CDR3 is CASSLMGTSTDTQYF. The CDR3 nucleotides read TGTGCCAGCAGCTTAATGGGTACGAGCACAGATACGCAGTATTTT. This chain joins TRBV7-9 and TRBJ2-3; D gene unclear. CDR3 length: 15 residues. The germline V gene has CDR1 SEHNR and CDR2 FQNEAQ (reference sequence). V was clipped by 2 bases and J by 0 bases, with 9 bases between them.